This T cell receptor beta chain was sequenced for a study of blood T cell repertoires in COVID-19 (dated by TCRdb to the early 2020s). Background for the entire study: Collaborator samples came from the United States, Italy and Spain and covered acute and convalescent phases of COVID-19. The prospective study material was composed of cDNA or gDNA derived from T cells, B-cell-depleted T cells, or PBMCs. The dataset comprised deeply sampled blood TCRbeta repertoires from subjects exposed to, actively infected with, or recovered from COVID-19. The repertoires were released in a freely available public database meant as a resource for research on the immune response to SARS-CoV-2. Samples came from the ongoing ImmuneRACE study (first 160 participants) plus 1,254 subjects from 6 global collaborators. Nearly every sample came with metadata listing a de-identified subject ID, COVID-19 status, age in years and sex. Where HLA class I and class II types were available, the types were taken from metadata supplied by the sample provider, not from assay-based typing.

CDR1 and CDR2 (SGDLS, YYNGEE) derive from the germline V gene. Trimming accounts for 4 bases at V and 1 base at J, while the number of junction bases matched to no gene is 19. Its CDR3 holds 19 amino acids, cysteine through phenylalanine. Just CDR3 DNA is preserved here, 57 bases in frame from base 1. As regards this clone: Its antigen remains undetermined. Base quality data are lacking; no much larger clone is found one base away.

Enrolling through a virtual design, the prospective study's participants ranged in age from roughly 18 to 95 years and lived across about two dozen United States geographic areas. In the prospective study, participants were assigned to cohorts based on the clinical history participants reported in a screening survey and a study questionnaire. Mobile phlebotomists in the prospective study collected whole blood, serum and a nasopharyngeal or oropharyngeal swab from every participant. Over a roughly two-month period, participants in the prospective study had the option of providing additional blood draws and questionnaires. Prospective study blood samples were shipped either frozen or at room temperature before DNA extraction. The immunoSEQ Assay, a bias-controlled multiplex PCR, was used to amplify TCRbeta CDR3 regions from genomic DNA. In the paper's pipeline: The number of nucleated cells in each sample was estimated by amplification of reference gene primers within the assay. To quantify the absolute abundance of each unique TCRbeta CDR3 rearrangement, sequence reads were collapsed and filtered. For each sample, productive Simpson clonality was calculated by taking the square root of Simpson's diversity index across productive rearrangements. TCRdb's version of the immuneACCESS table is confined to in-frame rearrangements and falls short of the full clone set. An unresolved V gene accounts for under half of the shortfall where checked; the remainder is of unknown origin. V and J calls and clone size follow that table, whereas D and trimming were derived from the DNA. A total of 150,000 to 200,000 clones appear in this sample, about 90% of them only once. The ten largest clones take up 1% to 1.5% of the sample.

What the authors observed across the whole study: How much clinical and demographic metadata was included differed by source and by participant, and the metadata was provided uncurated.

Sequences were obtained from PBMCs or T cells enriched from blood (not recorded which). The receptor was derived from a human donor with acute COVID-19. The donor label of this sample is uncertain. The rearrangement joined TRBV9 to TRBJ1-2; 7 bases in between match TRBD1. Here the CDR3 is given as CASSFSQGRQGGLNYGYTF. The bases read TGTGCCAGCAGCTTCTCCCAAGGGAGACAGGGCGGCCTTAACTATGGCTACACCTTC.